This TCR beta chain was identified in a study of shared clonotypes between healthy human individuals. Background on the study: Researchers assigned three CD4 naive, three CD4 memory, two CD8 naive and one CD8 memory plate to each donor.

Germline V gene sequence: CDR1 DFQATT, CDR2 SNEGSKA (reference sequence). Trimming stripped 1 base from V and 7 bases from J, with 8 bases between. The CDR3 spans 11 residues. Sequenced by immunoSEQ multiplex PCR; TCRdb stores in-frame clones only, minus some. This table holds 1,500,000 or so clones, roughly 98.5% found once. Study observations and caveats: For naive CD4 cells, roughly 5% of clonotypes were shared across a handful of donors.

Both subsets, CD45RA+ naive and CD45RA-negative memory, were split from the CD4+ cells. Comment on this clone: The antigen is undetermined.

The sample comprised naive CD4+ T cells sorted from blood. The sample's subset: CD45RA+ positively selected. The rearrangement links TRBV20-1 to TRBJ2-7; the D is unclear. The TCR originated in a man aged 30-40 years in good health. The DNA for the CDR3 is TGCAGTGCTAGAGTTGTCGAAGAGCAGTACTTC. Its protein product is CSARVVEEQYF.